This entry describes one T cell receptor (beta chain). V dropped 1 base and J dropped 0 bases, with 9 bases sitting between them. This CDR3 is 15 amino acids long. CDR1 and CDR2 (germline): SGHDN, FVKESK. These data are taken from a study of blood T cell repertoires in COVID-19. At the level of the study: Spain, Italy and the United States supplied samples that represented acute and convalescent COVID-19.

Authors' analysis steps: Counts of nucleated cells, estimated from reference gene primer amplification, were obtained. The protocol was immunoSEQ multiplex PCR, while the TCRdb copy is restricted to in-frame clones and leaves out a portion. V, J and clone size are taken as reported in that table, and D and trimming were inferred from the DNA itself. Here the sample spans 53,000 or so clones, approximately 84% being singletons. This sequence was found in a human donor in a cohort sampled during active COVID-19. The sample was peripheral blood. The chain recombines TRBV14 with TRBJ2-5, with D perhaps matching TRBD1 (6 bases). CDR3 coding DNA: TGTGCCAGCAGCCAAGGAGGGGGATACCAAGAGACCCAGTACTTC. Amino acid sequence: CASSQGGGYQETQYF.